These 7 T cell receptor beta chains originate from one sample sequenced in a study of technical replicates of blood from a handful of donors. Repertoires were generated with immunoSEQ multiplex PCR, while TCRdb's copy carries only in-frame clones and drops some. The sample lists more than 75,000 clones; almost 97% were seen once. Specimen: T cells isolated from PBMCs. Source of these receptors: a human donor in good health.

V gene TRBV6-5 combines with J gene TRBJ2-1; a possible D gene is TRBD2 (5 bases). From germline, CDR1 is MNHEY and CDR2 SVGAGI. V was shortened by 4 bases and J by 8 bases, with 15 bases between the two germline ends. CDR3 size: 14 residues. The CDR3 nucleotides read TGTGCCAGCAGTTCCACTATGTGGGGAGATGAGCAGTTCTTC. Protein product: CASSSTMWGDEQFF.

This clone was counted a single time. CDR3 in amino acids: CASSPGNYEQFF. DNA for the CDR3: TGTGCCAGCAGTCCAGGGAACTATGAGCAGTTCTTC. The gene calls are TRBV27 and TRBJ2-1, with D maybe TRBD1 (5 bases). This CDR3 has 12 residues. The V gene's germline CDR1 is MNHEY and CDR2 SMNVEV (reference sequence). Trimming took off 5 bases at V and 8 bases at J, with 10 bases between the two ends.

The V call is TRBV7-9, the J call TRBJ2-4, with D tentatively TRBD1 (6 bases). V was cut by 5 bases and J by 0 bases, with 17 bases left in between. There are 17 residues in the CDR3. Looked up from germline, CDR1 is SEHNR and CDR2 is FQNEAQ (reference sequence). The CDR3 DNA follows: TGTGCCAGCAGCCGGGAACAGGGCTACTTAGCCAAAAACATTCAGTACTTC. It codes for CASSREQGYLAKNIQYF.

This chain links TRBV11-3 with TRBJ2-1; 8 positions agree with TRBD2. Germline lookup yields CDR1 SGHNT and CDR2 YENEEA. V trimming: 4 bases; J trimming: 0 bases; junction bases outside the gene matches: 8. This CDR3 is built from 17 residues. CDR3 nucleotide sequence: TGTGCCAGCAGCTACAGTCCGGGAGGGTACTCCTACAATGAGCAGTTCTTC. Protein sequence: CASSYSPGGYSYNEQFF.

The genes are TRBV6-5 and TRBJ2-1; D is possibly TRBD1 (6 bases). V was trimmed by 8 bases and J by 10 bases, leaving 18 bases between them. The V gene's germline CDR1 is MNHEY and CDR2 SVGAGI. The CDR3 sequence is 13 residues long. The CDR3 coding sequence is TGTGCCAGCGGGCGAACCTCCGGGACAGAGCAGTTCTTC. It yields the protein CASGRTSGTEQFF.

The chain recombines TRBV6-5 with TRBJ1-2; D might be TRBD1 (5 bases). The CDR3 sequence is 13 residues long. The V gene lost 3 bases and the J gene lost 4 bases, with 9 bases spanning the gap. CDR1 is MNHEY and CDR2 is SVGAGI in the germline V gene. CDR3 sequence reads: CASSYGGTYGYTF. The CDR3 bases are TGTGCCAGCAGTTATGGGGGGACCTATGGCTACACCTTC.

The chain recombines TRBV25-1 with TRBJ1-2; D might be TRBD1 (6 bases). V lost 6 bases, J lost 4 bases, and 9 bases lay in between. Per the germline V gene, CDR1 is MGHDK and CDR2 is SYGVNS. This CDR3 spans 12 amino acids. The CDR3 is CASRMDSYGYTF. The DNA of the CDR3 is TGTGCCAGCAGAATGGACAGCTATGGCTACACCTTC.